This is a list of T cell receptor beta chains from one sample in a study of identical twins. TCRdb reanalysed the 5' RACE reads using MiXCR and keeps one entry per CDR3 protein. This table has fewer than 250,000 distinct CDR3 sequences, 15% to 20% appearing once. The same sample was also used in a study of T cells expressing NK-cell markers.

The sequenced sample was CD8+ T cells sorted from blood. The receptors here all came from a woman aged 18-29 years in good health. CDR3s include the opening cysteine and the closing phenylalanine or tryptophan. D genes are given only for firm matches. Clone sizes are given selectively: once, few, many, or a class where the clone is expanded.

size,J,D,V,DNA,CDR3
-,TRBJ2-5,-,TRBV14,TGTGCCAGCAGCCAAGTTGAGGTGACCCAGTACTTC,CASSQVEVTQYF
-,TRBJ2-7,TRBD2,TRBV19,TGTGCCAGTACTGCGGGAGTCGAGCAGTACTTC,CASTAGVEQYF
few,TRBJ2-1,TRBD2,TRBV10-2,TGCGCCAGCAGTTTGGGGGGACTAGCGGGAAGGAATGAGCAGTTCTTC,CASSLGGLAGRNEQFF
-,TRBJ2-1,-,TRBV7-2,TGTGCCAGCAGCCAACCCAGGACAGAGATAGGACGCAATGAGCAGTTCTTC,CASSQPRTEIGRNEQFF
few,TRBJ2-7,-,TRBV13,TGTGCCAGCAGCTTAAGGGAGCCCTACGAGCAGTACTTC,CASSLREPYEQYF
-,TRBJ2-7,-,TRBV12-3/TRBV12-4,TGTGCCAGCAGCCGCGGGACTTTCAATGAGCAGTACTTC,CASSRGTFNEQYF
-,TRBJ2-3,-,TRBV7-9,TGTGCCAGCAGCTTAGCCCCGGGGAAAGGCACAGATACGCAGTATTTT,CASSLAPGKGTDTQYF
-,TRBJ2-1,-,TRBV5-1,TGCGCCAGCAGTCCCGATACACCCTACAATGAGCAGTTCTTC,CASSPDTPYNEQFF
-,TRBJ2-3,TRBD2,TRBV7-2,TGTGCCAGCAGCTTAGTTGGTGGGAGGGCGACAGATACGCAGTATTTT,CASSLVGGRATDTQYF
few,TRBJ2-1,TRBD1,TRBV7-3,TGTGCCAGCAGCTCGGGACAGGGCTCGTACTACAATGAGCAGTTCTTC,CASSSGQGSYYNEQFF
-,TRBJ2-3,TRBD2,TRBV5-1,TGCGCCAGCAGCCCGGAGTCTCTAGCGGGAGGGCCCACAGATACGCAGTATTTT,CASSPESLAGGPTDTQYF
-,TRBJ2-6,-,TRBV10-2,TGCGCCAGCAGGGACATTTACTCTGGGGCCAACGTCCTGACTTTC,CASRDIYSGANVLTF
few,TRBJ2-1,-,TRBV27,TGTGCCAGCAGTTCTATAGAAACTACTTCCGAGCAGTTCTTC,CASSSIETTSEQFF
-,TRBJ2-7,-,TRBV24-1,TGTGCCACCTCTCGGCGGTCCTACGAGCAGTACTTC,CATSRRSYEQYF
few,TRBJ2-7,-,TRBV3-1,TGTGCCAGCAGCCAGAGATACGAGCAGTACTTC,CASSQRYEQYF
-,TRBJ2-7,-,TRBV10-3,TGTGCCATCAGTGAGCCCCCGACAGACTACGAGCAGTACTTC,CAISEPPTDYEQYF
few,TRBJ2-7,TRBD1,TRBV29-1,TGCAGCGTAGCCGACAGGGAGAAGTACTTC,CSVADREKYF
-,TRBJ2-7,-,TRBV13,TGTGCCAGCAGATCCGCCTACGAGCAGTACTTC,CASRSAYEQYF
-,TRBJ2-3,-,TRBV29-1,TGCAGCCTTTACACAGATACGCAGTATTTT,CSLYTDTQYF
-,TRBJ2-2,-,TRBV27,TGTGCCAGCAGTGTGCTTCAGTCAACCGGGGAGCTGTTTTTT,CASSVLQSTGELFF